This TCR beta chain was recovered during a study of a mutant IDH1 vaccine in newly diagnosed glioma. As for the study in general: Among treated patients, around 60% were male and about 40% female, and mean age was approximately 40 years. Patients arrived already treated with radiotherapy, temozolomide, or both, most having had both.

The repertoire was sequenced with immunoSEQ multiplex PCR; TCRdb's copy has only in-frame clones and lacks some. The sample lists roughly 99,000 clones, about 87% occurring once. Time point given: baseline, week 1 (first vaccination visit). The treatment here: pre-vaccination baseline after standard-of-care therapy. In every donor, the tumor was a new WHO grade 3 or 4 IDH1-mutant, ATRX-lost astrocytoma. The V end lost 6 bases, the J end lost 2 bases, and 13 bases lay between the germline ends. Germline values: CDR1 GTSNPN, CDR2 SVGIG (reference sequence). The CDR3 totals 14 residues. J is TRBJ1-4 and V is TRBV30, with no clear D. The clonotype originates from a woman aged 45-65 years with glioma. The sequenced sample was PBMCs, obtained from a glioma patient treated with radiotherapy, temozolomide or both. This chain's CDR3 is CACVGSPTNEKLFF. The CDR3, as DNA: TGTGCCTGCGTCGGGTCTCCGACTAATGAAAAACTGTTTTTT.